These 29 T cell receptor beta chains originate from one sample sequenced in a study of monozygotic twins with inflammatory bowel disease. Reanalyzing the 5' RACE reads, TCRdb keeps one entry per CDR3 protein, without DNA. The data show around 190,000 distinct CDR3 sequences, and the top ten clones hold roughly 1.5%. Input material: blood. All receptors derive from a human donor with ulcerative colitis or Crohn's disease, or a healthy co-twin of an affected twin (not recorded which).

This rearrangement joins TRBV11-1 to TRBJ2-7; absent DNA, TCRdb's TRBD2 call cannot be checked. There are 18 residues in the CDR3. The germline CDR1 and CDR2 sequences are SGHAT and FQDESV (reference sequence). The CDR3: CASSLEPGLAGKDYEQYF.

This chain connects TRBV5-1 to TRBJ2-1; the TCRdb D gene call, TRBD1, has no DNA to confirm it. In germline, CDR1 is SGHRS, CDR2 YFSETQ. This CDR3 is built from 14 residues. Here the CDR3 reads CASQQRVGESEQFF.

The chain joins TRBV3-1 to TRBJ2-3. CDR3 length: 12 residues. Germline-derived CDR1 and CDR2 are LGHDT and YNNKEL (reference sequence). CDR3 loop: CASSQGGGTQYF.

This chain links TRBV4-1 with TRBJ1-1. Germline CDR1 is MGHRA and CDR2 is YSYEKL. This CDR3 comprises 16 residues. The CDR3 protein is CASSHRQLDLNTEAFF.

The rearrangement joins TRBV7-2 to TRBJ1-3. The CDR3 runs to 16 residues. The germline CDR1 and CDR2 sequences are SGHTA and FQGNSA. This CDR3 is CASSLVGRRSGNTIYF.

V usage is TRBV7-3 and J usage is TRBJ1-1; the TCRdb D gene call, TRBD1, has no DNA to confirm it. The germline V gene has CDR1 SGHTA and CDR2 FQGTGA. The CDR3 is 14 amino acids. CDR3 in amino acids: CASSQGQGDTEAFF.

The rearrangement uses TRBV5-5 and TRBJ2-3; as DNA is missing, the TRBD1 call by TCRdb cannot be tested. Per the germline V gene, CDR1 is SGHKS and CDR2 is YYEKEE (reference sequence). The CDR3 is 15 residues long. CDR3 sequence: CASSLRDGRTDTQYF.

The CDR3 reads CASNTLTRGATDTQYF. This chain uses TRBV2 with TRBJ2-3; the D gene TCRdb calls, TRBD2, cannot be checked with no DNA. The germline gives CDR1 SNHLY, CDR2 FYNNEI. CDR3 length equals 16 residues. Full variable domain (missing parts from reference TRBV2 and TRBJ2-3): EPEVTQTPSHQVTQMGQEVILRCVPISNHLYFYWYRQILGQKVEFLVSFYNNEISEKSEIFDDQFSVERPDGSNFTLKIRSTKLEDSAMYFCASNTLTRGATDTQYFGPGTRLTVL.

This CDR3 is CASSQERGGISNEKLFF. The V and J genes are TRBV4-1 and TRBJ1-4. This CDR3 contains 17 residues. CDR1 and CDR2 (germline): MGHRA, YSYEKL.

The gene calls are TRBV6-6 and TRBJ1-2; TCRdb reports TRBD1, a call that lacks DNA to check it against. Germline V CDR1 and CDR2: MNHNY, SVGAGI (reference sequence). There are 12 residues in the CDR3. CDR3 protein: CASRGQGEGYTF.

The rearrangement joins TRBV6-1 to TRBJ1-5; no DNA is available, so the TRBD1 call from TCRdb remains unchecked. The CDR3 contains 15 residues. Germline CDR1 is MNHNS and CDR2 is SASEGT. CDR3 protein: CASSPRQNSNQPQHF.

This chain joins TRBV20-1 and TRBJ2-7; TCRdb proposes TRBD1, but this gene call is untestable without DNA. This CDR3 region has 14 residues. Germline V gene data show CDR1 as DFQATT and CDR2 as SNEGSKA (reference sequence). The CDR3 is CSARARDRGYEQYF.

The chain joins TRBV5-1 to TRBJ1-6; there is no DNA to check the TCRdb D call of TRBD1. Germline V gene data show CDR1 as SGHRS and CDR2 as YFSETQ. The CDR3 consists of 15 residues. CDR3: CASSRDRASNSPLHF.

The CDR3 region is CASSSPGQGNTIYF. The chain employs TRBV3-1 and TRBJ1-3; TCRdb proposes TRBD1, but this gene call is untestable without DNA. The CDR3 is made up of 14 amino acids. Germline assignment: CDR1 LGHDT and CDR2 YNNKEL (reference sequence).

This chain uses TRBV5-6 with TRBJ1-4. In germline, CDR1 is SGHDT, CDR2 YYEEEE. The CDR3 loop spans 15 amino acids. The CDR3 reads CASSATLSTNEKLFF.

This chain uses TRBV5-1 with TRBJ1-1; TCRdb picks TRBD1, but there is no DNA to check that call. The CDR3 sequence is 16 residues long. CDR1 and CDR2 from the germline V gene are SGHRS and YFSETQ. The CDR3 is CASSFGTALGTTEAFF.

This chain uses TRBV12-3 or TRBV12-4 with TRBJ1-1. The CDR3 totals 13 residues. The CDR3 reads CASRLILYTEAFF.

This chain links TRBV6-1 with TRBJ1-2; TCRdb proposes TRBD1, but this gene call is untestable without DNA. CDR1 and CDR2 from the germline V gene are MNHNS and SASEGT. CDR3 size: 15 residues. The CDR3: CARSGQGGIDYGYTF.

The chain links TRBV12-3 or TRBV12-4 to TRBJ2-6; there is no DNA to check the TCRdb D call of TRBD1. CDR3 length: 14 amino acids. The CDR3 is CASRVSGRANVLTF.

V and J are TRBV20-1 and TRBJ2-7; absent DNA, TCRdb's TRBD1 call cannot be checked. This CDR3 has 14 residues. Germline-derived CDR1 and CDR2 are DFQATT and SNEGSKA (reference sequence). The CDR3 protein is CSARRGIDIYEQYF.

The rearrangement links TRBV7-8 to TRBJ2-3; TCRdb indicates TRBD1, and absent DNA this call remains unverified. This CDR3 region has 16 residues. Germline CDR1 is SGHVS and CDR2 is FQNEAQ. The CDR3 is CASSLGPKPPTDTQYF.

CDR3 sequence: CASSYGGRDTEAFF. V and J are TRBV7-3 and TRBJ1-1; TCRdb's assignment of TRBD1 cannot be checked, as there is no DNA. Germline CDR1 is SGHTA and CDR2 is FQGTGA. The CDR3 sequence is 14 residues long.

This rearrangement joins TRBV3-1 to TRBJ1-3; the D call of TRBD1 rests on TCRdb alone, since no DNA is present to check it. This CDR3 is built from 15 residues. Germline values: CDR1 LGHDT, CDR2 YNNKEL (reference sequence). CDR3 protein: CASSHPGYSGNTIYF.

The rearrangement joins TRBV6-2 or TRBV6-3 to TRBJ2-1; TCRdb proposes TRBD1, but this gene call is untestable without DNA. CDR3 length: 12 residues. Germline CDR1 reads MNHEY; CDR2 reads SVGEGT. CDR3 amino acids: CASRTGNNEQFF.

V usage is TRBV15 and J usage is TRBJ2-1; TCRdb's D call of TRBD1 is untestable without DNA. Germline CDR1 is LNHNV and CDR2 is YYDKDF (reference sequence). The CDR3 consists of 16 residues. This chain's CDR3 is CATSEDRGFSYNEQFF.

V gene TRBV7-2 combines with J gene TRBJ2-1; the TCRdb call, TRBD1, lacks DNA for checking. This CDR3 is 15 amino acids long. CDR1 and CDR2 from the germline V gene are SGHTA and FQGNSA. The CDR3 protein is CASSPQGASWNEQFF. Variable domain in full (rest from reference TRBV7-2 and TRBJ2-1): GAGVSQSPSNKVTEKGKDVELRCDPISGHTALYWYRQSLGQGLEFLIYFQGNSAPDKSGLPSDRFSAERTGGSVSTLTIQRTQQEDSAVYLCASSPQGASWNEQFFGPGTRLTVL.

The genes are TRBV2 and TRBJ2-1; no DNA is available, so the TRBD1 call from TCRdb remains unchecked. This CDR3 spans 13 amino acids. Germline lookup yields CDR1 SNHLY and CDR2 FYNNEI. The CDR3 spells CAGNPQGYNEQFF.

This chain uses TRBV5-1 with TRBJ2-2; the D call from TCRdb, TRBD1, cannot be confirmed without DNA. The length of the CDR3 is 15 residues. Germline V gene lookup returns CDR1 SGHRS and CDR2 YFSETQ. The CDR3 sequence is CASSLGDKLSGELFF. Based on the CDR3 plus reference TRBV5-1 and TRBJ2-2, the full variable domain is KAGVTQTPRYLIKTRGQQVTLSCSPISGHRSVSWYQQTPGQGLQFLFEYFSETQRNKGNFPGRFSGRQFSNSRSEMNVSTLELGDSALYLCASSLGDKLSGELFFGEGSRLTVL.

The CDR3 sequence is CASSLALGASSGNTIYF. The chain links TRBV5-1 to TRBJ1-3; lacking DNA, the TRBD1 call made by TCRdb goes unchecked. In germline, CDR1 is SGHRS, CDR2 YFSETQ. The length of the CDR3 is 17 residues.